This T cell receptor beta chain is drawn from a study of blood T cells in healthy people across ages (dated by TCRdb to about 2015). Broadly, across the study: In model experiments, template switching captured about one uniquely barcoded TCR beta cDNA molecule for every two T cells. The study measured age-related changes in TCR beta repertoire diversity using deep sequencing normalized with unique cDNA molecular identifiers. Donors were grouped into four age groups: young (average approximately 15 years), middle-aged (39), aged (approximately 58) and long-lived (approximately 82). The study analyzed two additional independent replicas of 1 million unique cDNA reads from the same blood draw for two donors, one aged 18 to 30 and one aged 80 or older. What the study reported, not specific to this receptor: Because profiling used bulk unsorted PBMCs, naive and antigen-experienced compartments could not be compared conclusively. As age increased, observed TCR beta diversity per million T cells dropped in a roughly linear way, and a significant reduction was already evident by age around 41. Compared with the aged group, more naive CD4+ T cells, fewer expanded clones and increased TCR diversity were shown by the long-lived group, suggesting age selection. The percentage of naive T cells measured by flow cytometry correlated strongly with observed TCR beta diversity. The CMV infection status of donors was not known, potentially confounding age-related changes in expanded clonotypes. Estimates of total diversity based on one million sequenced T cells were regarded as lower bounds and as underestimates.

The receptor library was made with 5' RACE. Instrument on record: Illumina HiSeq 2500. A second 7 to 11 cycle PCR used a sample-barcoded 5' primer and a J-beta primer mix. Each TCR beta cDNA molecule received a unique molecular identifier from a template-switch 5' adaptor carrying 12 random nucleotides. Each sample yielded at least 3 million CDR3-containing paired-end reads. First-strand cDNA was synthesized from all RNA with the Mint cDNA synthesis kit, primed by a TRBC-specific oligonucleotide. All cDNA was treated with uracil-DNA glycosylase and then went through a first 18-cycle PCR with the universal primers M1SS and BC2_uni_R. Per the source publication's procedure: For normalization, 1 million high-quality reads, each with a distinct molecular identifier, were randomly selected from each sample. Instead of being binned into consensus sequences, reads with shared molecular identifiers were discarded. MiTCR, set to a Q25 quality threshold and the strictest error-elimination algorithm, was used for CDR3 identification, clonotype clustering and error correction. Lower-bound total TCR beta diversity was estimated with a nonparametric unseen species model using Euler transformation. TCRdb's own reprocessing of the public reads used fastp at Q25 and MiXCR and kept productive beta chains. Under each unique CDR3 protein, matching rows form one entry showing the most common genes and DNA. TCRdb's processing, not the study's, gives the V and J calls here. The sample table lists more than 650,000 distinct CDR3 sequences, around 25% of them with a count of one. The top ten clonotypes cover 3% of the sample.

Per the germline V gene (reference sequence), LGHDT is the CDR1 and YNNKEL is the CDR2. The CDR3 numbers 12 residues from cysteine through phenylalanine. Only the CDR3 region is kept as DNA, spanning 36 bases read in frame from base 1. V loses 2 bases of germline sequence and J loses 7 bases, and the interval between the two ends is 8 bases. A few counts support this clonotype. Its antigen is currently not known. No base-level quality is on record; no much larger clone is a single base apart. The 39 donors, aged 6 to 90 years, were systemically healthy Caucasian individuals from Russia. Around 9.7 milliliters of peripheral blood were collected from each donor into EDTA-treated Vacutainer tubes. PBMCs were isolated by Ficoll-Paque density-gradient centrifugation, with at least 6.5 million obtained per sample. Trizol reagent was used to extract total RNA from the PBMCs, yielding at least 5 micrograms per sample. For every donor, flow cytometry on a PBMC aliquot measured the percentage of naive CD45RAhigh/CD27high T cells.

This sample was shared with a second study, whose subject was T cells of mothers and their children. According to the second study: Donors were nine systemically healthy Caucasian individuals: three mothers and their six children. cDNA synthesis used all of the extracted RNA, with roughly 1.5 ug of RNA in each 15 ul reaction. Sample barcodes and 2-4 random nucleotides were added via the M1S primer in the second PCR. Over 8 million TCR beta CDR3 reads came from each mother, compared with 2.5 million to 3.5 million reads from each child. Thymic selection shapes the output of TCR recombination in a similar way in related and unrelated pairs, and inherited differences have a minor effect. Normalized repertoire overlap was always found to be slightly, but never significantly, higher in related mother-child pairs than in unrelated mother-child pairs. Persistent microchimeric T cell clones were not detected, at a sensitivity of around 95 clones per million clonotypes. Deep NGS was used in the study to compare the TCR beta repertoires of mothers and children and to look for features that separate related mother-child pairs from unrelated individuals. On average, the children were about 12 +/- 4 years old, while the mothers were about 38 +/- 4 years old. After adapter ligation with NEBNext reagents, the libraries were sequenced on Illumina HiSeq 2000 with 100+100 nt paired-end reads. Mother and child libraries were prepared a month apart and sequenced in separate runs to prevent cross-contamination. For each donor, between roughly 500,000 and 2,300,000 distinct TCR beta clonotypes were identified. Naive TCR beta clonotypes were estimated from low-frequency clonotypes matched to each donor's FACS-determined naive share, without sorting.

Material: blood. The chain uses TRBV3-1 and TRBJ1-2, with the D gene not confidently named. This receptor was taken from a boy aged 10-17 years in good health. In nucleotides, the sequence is TGTGCCAGCAGCCAATCCCAGACTGGCTACACCTTC. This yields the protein CASSQSQTGYTF.